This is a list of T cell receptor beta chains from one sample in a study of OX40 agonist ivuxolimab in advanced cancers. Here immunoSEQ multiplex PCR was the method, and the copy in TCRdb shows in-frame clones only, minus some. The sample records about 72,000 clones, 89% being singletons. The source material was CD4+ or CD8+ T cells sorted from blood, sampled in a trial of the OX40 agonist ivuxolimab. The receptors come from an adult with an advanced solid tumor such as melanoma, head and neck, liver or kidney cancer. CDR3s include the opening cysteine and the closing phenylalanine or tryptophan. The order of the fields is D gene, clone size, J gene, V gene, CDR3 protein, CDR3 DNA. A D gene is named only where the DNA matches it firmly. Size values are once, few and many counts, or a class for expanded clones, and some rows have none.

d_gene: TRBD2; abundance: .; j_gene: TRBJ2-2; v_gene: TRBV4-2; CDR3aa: CASSQLAGSTGELFF; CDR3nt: TGTGCCAGCAGCCAACTAGCGGGGAGCACCGGGGAGCTGTTTTTT
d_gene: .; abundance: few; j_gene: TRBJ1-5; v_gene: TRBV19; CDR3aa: CASSLRGNQPQHF; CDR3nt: TGTGCCAGTAGCCTGAGGGGGAATCAGCCCCAGCATTTT
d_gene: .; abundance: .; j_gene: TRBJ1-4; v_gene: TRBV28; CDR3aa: CASSFGNEKLFF; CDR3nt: TGTGCCAGCAGTTTTGGGAATGAAAAACTGTTTTTT
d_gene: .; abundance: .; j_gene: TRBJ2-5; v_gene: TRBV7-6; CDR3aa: CASSLDGVPQETQYF; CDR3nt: TGTGCCAGCAGCTTAGATGGCGTACCTCAAGAGACCCAGTACTTC
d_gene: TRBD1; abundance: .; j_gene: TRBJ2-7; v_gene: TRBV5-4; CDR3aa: CASSFGTVGYEQYF; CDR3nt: TGTGCCAGCAGCTTCGGGACAGTCGGCTACGAGCAGTACTTC
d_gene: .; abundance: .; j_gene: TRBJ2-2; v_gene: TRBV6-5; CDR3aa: CASSYSTRIGELFF; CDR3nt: TGTGCCAGCAGTTACTCGACCCGGATCGGGGAGCTGTTTTTT
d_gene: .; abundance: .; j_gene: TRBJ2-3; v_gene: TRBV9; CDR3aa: CASSVYGFTDTQYF; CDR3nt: TGTGCCAGCAGCGTCTATGGTTTCACAGATACGCAGTATTTT
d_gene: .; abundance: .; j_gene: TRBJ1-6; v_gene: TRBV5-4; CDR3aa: CASSLGGRGIESPLHF; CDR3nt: TGTGCCAGCAGCTTGGGGGGCAGGGGAATAGAGTCACCCCTCCACTTT
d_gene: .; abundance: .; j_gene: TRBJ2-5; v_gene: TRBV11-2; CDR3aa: CASSLGTAKETQYF; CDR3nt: TGTGCCAGCAGCTTAGGGACGGCGAAAGAGACCCAGTACTTC
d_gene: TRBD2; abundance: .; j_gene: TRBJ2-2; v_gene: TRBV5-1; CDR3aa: CASSFSGPDTGELFF; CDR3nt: TGCGCCAGCAGCTTTAGCGGGCCCGACACCGGGGAGCTGTTTTTT
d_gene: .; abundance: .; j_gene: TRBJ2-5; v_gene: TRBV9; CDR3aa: CASSALDRETQYF; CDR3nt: TGTGCCAGCAGCGCTCTGGATCGGGAGACCCAGTACTTC
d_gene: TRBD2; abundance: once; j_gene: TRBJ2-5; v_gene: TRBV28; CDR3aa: CASSPIGTSGAVQYF; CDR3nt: TGTGCCAGCAGTCCCATCGGGACTAGCGGGGCCGTACAGTACTTC
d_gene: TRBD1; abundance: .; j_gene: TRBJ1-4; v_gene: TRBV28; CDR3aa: CASSLPGQGEKLFF; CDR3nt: TGTGCCAGCAGCTTGCCGGGACAGGGTGAAAAACTGTTTTTT
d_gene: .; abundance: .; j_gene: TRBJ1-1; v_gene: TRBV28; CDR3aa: CASSYGGAGDTEAFF; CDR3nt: TGTGCCAGCAGTTACGGGGGGGCTGGGGACACTGAAGCTTTCTTT
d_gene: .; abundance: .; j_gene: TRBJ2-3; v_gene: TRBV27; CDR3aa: CASSLSWGTDTQYF; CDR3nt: TGTGCCAGCAGTCTGAGTTGGGGCACAGATACGCAGTATTTT
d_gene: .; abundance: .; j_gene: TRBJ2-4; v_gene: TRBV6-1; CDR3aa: CASSPGLAPKNIQYF; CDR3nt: TGTGCCAGCAGTCCGGGGTTGGCACCCAAAAACATTCAGTACTTC
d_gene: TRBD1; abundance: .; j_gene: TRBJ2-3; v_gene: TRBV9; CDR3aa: CASSPDRASTDTQYF; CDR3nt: TGTGCCAGCAGCCCCGACAGGGCTAGCACAGATACGCAGTATTTT
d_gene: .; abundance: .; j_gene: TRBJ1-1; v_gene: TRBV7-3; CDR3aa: CASSFDHRNTEAFF; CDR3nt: TGTGCCAGCAGCTTCGATCATAGGAACACTGAAGCTTTCTTT
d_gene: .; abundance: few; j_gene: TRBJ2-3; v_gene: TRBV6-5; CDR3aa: CASSYSMRGSTDTQYF; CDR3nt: TGTGCCAGCAGTTACTCGATGAGGGGAAGCACAGATACGCAGTATTTT
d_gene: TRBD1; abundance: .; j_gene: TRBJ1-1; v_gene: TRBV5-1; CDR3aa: CASSFQQGATKAFF; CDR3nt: TGCGCCAGCAGCTTTCAACAGGGGGCGACGAAAGCTTTCTTT
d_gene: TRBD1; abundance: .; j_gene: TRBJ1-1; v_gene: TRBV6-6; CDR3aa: CASIIQGAETEAFF; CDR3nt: TGTGCCAGCATCATACAGGGGGCAGAAACTGAAGCTTTCTTT
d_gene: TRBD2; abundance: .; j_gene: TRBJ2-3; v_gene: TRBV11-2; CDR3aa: CASSLAGGTDTQYF; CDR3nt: TGTGCCAGCAGCTTAGCGGGAGGTACAGATACGCAGTATTTT
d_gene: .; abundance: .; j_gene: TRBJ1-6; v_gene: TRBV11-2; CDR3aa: CASSSMGNSPLHF; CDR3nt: TGTGCCAGCAGCTCAATGGGAAATTCACCCCTCCACTTT
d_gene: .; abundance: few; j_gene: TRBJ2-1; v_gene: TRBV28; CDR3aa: CASSRARRSNEQFF; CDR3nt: TGTGCCAGCAGCCGGGCCCGCCGGTCCAATGAGCAGTTCTTC
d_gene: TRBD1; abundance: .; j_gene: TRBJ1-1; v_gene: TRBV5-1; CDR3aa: CASSLDIRGTAEAFF; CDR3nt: TGCGCCAGCAGCTTGGATATCAGGGGGACCGCTGAAGCTTTCTTT
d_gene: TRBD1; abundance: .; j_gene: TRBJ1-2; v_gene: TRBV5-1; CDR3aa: CASSNQGARNYGYTF; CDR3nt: TGCGCCAGCAGCAACCAGGGGGCGCGGAACTATGGCTACACCTTC
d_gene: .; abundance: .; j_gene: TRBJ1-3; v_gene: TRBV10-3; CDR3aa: CAISLARGSGNTIYF; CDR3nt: TGTGCCATCAGTTTAGCGAGGGGATCTGGAAACACCATATATTTT
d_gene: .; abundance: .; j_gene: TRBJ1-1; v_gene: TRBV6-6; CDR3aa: CASKGWAMNTEAFF; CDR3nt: TGTGCCAGCAAGGGATGGGCCATGAACACTGAAGCTTTCTTT
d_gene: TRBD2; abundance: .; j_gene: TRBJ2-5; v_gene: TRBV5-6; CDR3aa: CASSLAVLLAGRETQYF; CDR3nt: TGTGCCAGCAGCTTGGCCGTCTTACTAGCGGGGCGGGAGACCCAGTACTTC
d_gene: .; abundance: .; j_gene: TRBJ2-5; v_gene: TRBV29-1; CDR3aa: CSVLDRKNQETQYF; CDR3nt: TGCAGCGTTCTAGACAGGAAAAACCAAGAGACCCAGTACTTC
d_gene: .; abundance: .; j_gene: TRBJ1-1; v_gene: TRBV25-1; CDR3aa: CASSRQWGGTEAFF; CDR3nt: TGTGCCAGCAGTCGACAGTGGGGAGGCACTGAAGCTTTCTTT
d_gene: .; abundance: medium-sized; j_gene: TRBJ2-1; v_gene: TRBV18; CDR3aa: CASSPTRDTYNEQFF; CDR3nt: TGTGCCAGCTCACCAACAAGGGACACCTACAATGAGCAGTTCTTC
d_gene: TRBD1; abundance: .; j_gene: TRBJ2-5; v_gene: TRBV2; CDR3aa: CASQDRGETQYF; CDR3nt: TGTGCCAGCCAGGACAGGGGCGAGACCCAGTACTTC
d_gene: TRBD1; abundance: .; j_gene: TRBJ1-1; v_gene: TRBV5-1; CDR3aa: CASSTGQGNTEAFF; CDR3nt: TGCGCCAGCAGCACGGGACAGGGGAACACTGAAGCTTTCTTT
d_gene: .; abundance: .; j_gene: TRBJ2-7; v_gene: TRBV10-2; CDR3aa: CASSGSGTSYYEQYF; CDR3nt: TGCGCCAGCAGTGGGTCAGGGACCTCTTACTACGAGCAGTACTTC
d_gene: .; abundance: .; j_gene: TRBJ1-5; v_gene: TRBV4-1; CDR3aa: CASSQQGFNSNQPQHF; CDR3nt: TGCGCCAGCAGCCAACAGGGTTTTAATAGCAATCAGCCCCAGCATTTT
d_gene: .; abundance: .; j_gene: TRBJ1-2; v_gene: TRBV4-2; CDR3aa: CASSQEDGATNYGYTF; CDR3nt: TGTGCCAGCAGCCAAGAGGATGGGGCAACTAACTATGGCTACACCTTC
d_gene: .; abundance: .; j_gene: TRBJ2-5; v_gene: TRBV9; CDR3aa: CASSGRPGETQYF; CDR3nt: TGTGCCAGCAGCGGGCGGCCGGGGGAGACCCAGTACTTC
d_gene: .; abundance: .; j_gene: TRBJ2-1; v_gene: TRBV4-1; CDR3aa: CASSRAPGGTYNEQFF; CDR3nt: TGCGCCAGCAGCCGAGCCCCGGGCGGTACTTACAATGAGCAGTTCTTC
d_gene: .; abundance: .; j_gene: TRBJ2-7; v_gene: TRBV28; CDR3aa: CASSLMEYEQYF; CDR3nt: TGTGCCAGCAGTTTAATGGAGTACGAGCAGTACTTC
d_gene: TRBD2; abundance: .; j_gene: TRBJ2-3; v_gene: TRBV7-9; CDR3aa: CASSLGTRDTQYF; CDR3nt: TGTGCCAGCAGCTTAGGGACTAGAGATACGCAGTATTTT
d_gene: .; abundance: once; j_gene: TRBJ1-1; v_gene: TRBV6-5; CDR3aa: CATKRAPQPNTEAFF; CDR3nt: TGTGCCACCAAAAGGGCCCCGCAGCCGAACACTGAAGCTTTCTTT
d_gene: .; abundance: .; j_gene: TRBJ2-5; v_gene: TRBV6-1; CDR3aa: CASIGEPQETQYF; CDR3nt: TGTGCCAGCATCGGAGAGCCCCAAGAGACCCAGTACTTC
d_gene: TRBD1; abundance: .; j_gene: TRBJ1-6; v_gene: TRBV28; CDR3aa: CASSPGQAYNSPLHF; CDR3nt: TGTGCCAGCAGCCCGGGACAGGCATATAATTCACCCCTCCACTTT
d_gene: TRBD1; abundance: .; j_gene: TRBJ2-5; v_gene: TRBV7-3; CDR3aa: CASSAFPGTGGNTPNQETQYF; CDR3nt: TGTGCCAGCAGCGCTTTTCCCGGGACAGGGGGCAATACCCCTAATCAAGAGACCCAGTACTTC
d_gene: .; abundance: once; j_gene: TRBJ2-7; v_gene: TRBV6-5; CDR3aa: CASSYSGSAFSYEQYF; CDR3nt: TGTGCCAGCAGTTACTCGGGTTCTGCGTTCTCCTACGAGCAGTACTTC
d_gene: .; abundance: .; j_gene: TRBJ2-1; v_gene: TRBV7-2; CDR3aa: CASSLGGSGRSYNEQFF; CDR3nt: TGTGCCAGCAGCTTAGGAGGTAGCGGAAGATCCTACAATGAGCAGTTCTTC
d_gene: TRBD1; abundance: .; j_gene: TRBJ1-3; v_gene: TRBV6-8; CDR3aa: CANIPGQGYSGNTIYF; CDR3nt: TGTGCCAACATACCGGGACAGGGTTACTCTGGAAACACCATATATTTT
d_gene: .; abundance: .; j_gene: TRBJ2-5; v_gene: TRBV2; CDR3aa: CASSPQGTQYF; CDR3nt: TGTGCCAGCAGTCCCCAGGGGACCCAGTACTTC